This T cell receptor beta chain comes out of a study of blood T cells in healthy people across ages. For the second PCR, which ran for about 7 to 11 cycles, a sample-barcoded 5' primer and a J-beta primer mix were used. A single record per CDR3 protein comes from TCRdb applying MiXCR to the 5' RACE reads. The sample includes hundreds of thousands of distinct CDR3 sequences, under 30% of them seen just once. The CDR3 runs 14 residues. Trimming removed 2 bases from V and 5 bases from J, with 12 bases in between. Germline values: CDR1 MNHEY, CDR2 SVGAGI. Another study also made use of these data, one on T cells of mothers and their children.

The sequenced material came from blood. This chain joins TRBV6-5 and TRBJ2-5; D gene ambiguous. This TCR was sampled from a boy aged 5-17 years in good health. The CDR3 here is CASSYRIDAETQYF. CDR3 in DNA: TGTGCCAGCAGTTACCGGATTGATGCGGAGACCCAGTACTTC.